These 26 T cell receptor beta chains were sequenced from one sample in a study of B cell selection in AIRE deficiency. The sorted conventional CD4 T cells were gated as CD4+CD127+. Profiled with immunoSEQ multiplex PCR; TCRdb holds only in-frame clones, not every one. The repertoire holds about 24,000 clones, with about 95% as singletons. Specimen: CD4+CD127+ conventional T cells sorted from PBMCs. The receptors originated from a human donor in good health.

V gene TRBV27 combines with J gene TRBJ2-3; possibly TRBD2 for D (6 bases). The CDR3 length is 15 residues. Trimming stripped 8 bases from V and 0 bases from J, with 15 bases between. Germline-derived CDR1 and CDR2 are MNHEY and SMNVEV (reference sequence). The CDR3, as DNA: TGTGCCAGCCGGGGCCTAGCGCTTAGCACAGATACGCAGTATTTT. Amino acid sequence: CASRGLALSTDTQYF.

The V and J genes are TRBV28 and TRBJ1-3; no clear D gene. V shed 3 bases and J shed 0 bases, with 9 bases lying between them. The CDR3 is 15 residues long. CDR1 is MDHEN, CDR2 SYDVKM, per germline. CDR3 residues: CASSLTLSSGNTIYF. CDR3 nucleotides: TGTGCCAGCAGTTTGACACTCAGCTCTGGAAACACCATATATTTT.

This CDR3 is CASIDRAGVYGYTF. The CDR3 DNA reads TGTGCCAGTATTGACAGGGCCGGGGTCTATGGCTACACCTTC. The chain carries TRBV19 and TRBJ1-2; 7 bases align to TRBD1. J gave up 4 bases and V 7 bases, and 9 bases lay outside the gene matches. Germline CDR1 is LNHDA and CDR2 is SQIVND (reference sequence). This CDR3 comprises 14 residues.

CDR3 amino acids: CASSAQGSGANVLTF. The DNA of the CDR3 is TGTGCCAGTAGTGCACAGGGCTCTGGGGCCAACGTCCTGACTTTC. This chain uses TRBV19 with TRBJ2-6; possibly TRBD1 for D (6 bases). The CDR3 is 15 residues long. The V gene's germline CDR1 is LNHDA and CDR2 SQIVND (reference sequence). Trimming took off 5 bases at V and 0 bases at J, with 8 bases between the two ends.

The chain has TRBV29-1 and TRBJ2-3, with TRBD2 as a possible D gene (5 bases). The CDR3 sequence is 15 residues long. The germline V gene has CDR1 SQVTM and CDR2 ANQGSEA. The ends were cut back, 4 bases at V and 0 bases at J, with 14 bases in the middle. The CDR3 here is CSVGRTPRSTDTQYF. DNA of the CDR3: TGCAGCGTTGGGAGGACCCCGAGGAGCACAGATACGCAGTATTTT.

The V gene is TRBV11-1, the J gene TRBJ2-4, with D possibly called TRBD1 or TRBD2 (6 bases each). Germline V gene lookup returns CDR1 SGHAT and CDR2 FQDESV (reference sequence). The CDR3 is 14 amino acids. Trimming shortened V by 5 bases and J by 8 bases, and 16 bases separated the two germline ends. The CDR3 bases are TGTGCCAGCAGCGGCGGGACACAGAGGGACATTCAGTACTTC. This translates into CASSGGTQRDIQYF.

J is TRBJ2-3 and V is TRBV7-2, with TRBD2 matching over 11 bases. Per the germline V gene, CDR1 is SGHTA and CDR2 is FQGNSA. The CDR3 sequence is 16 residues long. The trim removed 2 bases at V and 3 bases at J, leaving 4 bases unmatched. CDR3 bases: TGTGCCAGCAGCTTACTTACTAGCGGGGGAACAGATACGCAGTATTTT. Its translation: CASSLLTSGGTDTQYF.

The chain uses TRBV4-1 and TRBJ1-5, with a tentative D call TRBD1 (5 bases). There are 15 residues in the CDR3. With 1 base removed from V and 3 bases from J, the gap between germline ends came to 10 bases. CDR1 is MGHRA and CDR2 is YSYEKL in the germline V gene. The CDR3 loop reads CASSQAAGSNQPQHF. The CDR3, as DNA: TGCGCCAGCAGCCAAGCCGCAGGGTCCAATCAGCCCCAGCATTTT.

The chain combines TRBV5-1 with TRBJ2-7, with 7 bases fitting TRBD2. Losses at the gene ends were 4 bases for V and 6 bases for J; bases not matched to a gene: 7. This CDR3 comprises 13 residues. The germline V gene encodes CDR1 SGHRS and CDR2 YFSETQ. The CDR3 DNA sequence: TGCGCCAGCAGCACGGGACTACCGAGCGAGCAGTACTTC. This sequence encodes CASSTGLPSEQYF. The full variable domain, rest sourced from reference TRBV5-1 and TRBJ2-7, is KAGVTQTPRYLIKTRGQQVTLSCSPISGHRSVSWYQQTPGQGLQFLFEYFSETQRNKGNFPGRFSGRQFSNSRSEMNVSTLELGDSALYLCASSTGLPSEQYFGPGTRLTVT.

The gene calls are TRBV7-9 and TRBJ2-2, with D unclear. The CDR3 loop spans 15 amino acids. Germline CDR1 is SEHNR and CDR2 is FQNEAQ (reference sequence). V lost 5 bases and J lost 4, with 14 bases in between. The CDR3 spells CASSIDFTSTGELFF. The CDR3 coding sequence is TGTGCCAGCAGCATCGATTTCACCAGCACCGGGGAGCTGTTTTTT.

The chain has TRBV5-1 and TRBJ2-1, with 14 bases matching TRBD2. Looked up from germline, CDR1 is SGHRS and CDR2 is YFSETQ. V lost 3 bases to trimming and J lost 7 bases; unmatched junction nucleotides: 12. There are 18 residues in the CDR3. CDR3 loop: CASSSILTSGRAGNEQFF. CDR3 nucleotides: TGCGCCAGCAGCTCGATCCTGACTAGCGGGAGGGCGGGGAATGAGCAGTTCTTC.

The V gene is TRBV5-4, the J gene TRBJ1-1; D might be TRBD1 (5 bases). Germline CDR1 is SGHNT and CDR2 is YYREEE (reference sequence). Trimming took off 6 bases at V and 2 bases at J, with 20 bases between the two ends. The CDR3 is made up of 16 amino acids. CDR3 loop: CASTPGGTVGNTEAFF. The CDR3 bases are TGTGCCAGCACCCCTGGCGGGACGGTGGGAAACACTGAAGCTTTCTTT.

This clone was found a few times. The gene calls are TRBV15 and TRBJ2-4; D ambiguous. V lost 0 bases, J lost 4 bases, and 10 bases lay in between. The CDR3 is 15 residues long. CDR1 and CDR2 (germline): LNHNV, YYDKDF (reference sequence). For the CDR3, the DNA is TGTGCCACCAGCAGAGATCCAGGATCAAAAAACATTCAGTACTTC. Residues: CATSRDPGSKNIQYF.

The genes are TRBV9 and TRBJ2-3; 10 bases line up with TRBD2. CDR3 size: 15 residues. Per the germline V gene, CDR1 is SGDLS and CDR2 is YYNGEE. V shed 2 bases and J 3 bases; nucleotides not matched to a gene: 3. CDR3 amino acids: CASSVGTSVTDTQYF. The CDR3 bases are TGTGCCAGCAGCGTCGGGACTAGCGTAACAGATACGCAGTATTTT.

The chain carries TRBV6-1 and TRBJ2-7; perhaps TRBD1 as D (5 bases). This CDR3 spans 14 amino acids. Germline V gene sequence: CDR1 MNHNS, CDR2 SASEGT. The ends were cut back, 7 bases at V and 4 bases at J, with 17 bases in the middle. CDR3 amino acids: CASTPTLGAYEQYF. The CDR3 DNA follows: TGTGCCAGCACCCCGACCCTAGGGGCGTACGAGCAGTACTTC.

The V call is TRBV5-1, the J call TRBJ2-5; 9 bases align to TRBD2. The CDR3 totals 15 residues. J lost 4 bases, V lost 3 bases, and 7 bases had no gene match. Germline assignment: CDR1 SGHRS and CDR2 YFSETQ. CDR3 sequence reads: CASSSSGNGAETQYF. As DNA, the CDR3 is TGCGCCAGCAGCTCTAGCGGGAATGGAGCAGAGACCCAGTACTTC.

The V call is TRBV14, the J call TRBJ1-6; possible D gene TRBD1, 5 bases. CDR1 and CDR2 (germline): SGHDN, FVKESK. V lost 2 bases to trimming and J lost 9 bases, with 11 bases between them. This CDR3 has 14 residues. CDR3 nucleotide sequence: TGTGCCAGCAGCCAAACGGCAGGGCCTTCACCCCTCCACTTT. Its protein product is CASSQTAGPSPLHF.

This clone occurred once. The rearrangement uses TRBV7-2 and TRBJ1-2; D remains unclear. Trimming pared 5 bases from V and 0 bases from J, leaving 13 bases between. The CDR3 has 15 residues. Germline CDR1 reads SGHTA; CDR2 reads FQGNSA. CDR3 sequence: CASSEHRLSNYGYTF. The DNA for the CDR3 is TGTGCCAGCAGCGAGCACAGACTCTCTAACTATGGCTACACCTTC.

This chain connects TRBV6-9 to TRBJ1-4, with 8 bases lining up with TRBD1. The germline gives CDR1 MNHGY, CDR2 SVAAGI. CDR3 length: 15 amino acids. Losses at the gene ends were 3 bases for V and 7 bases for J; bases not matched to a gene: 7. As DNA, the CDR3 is TGTGCCAGCAGTTACCAGACAGGGGTGGGTGAAAAACTGTTTTTT. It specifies CASSYQTGVGEKLFF.

Here the CDR3 reads CASSPRAVYEQYF. CDR3 bases: TGTGCCAGCTCACCACGGGCAGTCTACGAGCAGTACTTC. The chain employs TRBV18 and TRBJ2-7; no reliable D call. Trimming shortened V by 1 base and J by 3 bases, and 7 bases separated the two germline ends. Germline CDR1 is KGHSH and CDR2 is LQKENI. The CDR3 is made up of 13 amino acids.

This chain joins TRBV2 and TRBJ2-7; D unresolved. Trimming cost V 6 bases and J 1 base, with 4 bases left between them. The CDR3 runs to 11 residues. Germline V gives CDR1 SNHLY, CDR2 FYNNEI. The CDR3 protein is CASRFSYEQYF. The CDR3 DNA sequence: TGTGCCAGCAGGTTTTCCTACGAGCAGTACTTC.

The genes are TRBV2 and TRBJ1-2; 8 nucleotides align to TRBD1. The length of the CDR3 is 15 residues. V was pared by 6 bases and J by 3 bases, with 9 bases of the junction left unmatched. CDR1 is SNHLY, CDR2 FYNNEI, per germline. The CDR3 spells CASSAGQGGHYGYTF. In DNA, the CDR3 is TGTGCCAGCAGCGCTGGACAGGGTGGGCACTATGGCTACACCTTC.

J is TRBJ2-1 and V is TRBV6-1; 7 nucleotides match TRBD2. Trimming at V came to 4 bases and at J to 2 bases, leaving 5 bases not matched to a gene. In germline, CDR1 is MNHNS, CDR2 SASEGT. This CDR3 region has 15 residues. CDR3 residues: CASSVAGDPYNEQFF. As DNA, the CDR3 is TGTGCCAGCAGTGTGGCGGGAGACCCCTACAATGAGCAGTTCTTC.

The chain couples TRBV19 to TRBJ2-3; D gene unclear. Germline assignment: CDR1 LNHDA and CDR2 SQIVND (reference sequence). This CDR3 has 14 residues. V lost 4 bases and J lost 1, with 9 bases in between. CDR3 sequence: CASSTSSGTDTQYF. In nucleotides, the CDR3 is TGTGCCAGTAGTACAAGTAGTGGCACAGATACGCAGTATTTT. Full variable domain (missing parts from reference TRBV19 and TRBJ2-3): DGGITQSPKYLFRKEGQNVTLSCEQNLNHDAMYWYRQDPGQGLRLIYYSQIVNDFQKGDIAEGYSVSREKKESFPLTVTSAQKNPTAFYLCASSTSSGTDTQYFGPGTRLTVL.

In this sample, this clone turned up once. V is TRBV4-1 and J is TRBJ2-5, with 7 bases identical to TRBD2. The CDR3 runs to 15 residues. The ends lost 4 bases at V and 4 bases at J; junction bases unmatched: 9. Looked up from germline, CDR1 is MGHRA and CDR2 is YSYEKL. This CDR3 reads CASSPTGLVRETQYF. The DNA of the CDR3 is TGCGCCAGCAGCCCAACAGGACTAGTGAGAGAGACCCAGTACTTC.

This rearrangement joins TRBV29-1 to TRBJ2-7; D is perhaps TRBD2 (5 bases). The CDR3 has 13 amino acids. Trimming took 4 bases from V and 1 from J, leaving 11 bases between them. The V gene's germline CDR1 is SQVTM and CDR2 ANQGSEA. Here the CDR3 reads CSVASRLSYEQYF. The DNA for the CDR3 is TGCAGCGTTGCTAGCCGCCTTTCCTACGAGCAGTACTTC.